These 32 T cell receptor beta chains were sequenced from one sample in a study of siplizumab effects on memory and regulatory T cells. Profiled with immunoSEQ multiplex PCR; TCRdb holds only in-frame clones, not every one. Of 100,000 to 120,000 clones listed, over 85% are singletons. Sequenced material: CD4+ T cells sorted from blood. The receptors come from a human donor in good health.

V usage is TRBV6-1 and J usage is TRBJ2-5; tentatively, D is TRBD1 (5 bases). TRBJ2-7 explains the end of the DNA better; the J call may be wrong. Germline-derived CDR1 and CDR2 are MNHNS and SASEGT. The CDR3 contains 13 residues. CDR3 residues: CASRPTGIYEQYF. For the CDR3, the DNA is TGTGCCAGCAGGCCAACAGGAATCTACGAGCAGTACTTC.

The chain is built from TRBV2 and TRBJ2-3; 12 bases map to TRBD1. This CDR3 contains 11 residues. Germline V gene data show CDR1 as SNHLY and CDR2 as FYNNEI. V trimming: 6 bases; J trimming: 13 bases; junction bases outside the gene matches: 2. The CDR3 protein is CASRGQGAEYF. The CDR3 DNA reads TGTGCCAGCAGGGGACAGGGGGCTGAGTATTTT.

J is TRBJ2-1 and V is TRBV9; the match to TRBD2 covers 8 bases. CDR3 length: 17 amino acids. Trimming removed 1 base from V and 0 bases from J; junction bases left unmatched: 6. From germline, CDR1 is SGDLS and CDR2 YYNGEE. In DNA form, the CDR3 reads TGTGCCAGCAGCGTATCCGCGGGAGGTTCCTCCTACAATGAGCAGTTCTTC. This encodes CASSVSAGGSSYNEQFF.

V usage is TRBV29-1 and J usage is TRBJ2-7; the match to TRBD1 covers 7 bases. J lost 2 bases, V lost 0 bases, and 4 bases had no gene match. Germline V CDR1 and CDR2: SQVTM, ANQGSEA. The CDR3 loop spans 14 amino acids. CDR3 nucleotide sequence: TGCAGCGTTGAAGAGACAGGGAGTCCCTACGAGCAGTACTTC. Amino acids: CSVEETGSPYEQYF.

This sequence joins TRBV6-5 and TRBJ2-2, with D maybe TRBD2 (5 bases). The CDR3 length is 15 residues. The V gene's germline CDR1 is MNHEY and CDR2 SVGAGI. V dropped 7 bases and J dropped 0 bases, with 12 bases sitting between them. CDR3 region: CASNRGGSNTGELFF. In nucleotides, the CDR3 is TGTGCCAGCAATCGGGGTGGCTCGAACACCGGGGAGCTGTTTTTT.

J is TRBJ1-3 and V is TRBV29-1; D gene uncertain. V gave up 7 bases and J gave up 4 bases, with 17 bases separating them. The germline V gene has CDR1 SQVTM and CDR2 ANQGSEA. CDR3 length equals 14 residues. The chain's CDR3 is CSGLWASQGNTIYF. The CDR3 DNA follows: TGCAGCGGCCTCTGGGCTTCCCAGGGAAACACCATATATTTT. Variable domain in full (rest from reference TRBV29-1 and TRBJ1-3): SAVISQKPSRDICQRGTSLTIQCQVDSQVTMMFWYRQQPGQSLTLIATANQGSEATYESGFVIDKFPISRPNLTFSTLTVSNMSPEDSSIYLCSGLWASQGNTIYFGEGSWLTVV.

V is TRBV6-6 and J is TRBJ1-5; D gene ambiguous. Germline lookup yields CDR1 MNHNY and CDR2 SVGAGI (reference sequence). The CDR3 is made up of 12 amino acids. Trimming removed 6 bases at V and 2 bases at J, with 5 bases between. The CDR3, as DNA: TGTGCCAGCAGAGAGGGCAATCAGCCCCAGCATTTT. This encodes CASREGNQPQHF.

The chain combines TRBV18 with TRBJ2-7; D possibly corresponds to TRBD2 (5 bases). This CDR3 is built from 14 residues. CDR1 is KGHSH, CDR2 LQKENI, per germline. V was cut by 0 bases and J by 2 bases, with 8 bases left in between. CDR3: CASSPPSVPYEQYF. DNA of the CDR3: TGTGCCAGCTCACCACCTAGCGTACCCTACGAGCAGTACTTC.

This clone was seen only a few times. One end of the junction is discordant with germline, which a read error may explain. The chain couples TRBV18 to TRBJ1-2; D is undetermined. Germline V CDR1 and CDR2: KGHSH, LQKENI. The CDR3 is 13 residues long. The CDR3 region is CASSPLLEEPPSF. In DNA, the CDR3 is TGTGCCAGCTCACCCTTGTTAGAGGAGCCCCCTTCCTTC.

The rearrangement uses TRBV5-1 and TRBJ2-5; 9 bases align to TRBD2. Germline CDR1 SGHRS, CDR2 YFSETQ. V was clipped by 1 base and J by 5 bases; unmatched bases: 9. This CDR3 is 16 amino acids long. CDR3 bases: TGCGCCAGCAGCTTGTATTTAGCGGGAGAAGGGGAGACCCAGTACTTC. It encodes CASSLYLAGEGETQYF.

The CDR3 loop is CASRPGGSTGELFF. CDR3 nucleotide sequence: TGCGCCAGCAGACCTGGGGGGAGTACTGGGGAGCTGTTTTTT. V and J are TRBV5-1 and TRBJ2-2, with D possibly matching TRBD2 (6 bases). The CDR3 covers 14 residues. V dropped 5 bases and J dropped 8 bases, with 16 bases sitting between them. Germline CDR1 SGHRS, CDR2 YFSETQ.

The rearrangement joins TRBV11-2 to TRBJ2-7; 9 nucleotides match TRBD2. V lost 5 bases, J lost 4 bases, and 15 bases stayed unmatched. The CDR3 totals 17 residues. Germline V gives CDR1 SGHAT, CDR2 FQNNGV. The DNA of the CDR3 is TGTGCCAGCAGCCGGTCCGGGAGCGGGGGGTCGTTATACGAGCAGTACTTC. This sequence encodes CASSRSGSGGSLYEQYF.

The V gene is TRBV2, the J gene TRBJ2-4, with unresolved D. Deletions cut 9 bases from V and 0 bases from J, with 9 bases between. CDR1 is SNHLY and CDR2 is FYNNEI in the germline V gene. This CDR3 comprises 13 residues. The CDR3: CASDRLAKNIQYF. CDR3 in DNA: TGTGCCAGTGACCGATTAGCCAAAAACATTCAGTACTTC.

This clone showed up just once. The CDR3 DNA reads as TGTGCCAGCAGTTATGGGGCAGTTAATGAAAAACTGTTTTTT. The encoded protein is CASSYGAVNEKLFF. The J gene is TRBJ1-4, the V gene TRBV6-6; the D gene is possibly TRBD1 (5 bases). CDR1 and CDR2 from the germline V gene are MNHNY and SVGAGI (reference sequence). V was trimmed by 3 bases and J by 4 bases, leaving 9 bases between them. CDR3 size: 14 residues.

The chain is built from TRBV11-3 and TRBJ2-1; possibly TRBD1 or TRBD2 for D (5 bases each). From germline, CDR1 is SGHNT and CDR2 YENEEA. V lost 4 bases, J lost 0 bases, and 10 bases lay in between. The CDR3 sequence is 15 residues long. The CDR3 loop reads CASSSGGTSYNEQFF. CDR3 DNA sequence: TGTGCCAGCAGCTCTGGTGGGACCTCCTACAATGAGCAGTTCTTC.

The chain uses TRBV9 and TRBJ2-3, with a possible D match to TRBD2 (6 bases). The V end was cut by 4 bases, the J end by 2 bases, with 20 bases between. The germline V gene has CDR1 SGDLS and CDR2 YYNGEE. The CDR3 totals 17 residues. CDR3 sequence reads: CASSSHQPGLVTDTQYF. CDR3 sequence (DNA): TGTGCCAGCAGCTCCCACCAACCGGGACTTGTCACAGATACGCAGTATTTT.

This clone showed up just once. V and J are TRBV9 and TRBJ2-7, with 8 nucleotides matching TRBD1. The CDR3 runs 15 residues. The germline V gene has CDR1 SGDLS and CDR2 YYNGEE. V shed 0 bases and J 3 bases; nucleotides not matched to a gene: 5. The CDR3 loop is CASSVGTGTFYEQYF. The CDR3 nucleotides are TGTGCCAGCAGCGTAGGGACAGGGACATTCTACGAGCAGTACTTC.

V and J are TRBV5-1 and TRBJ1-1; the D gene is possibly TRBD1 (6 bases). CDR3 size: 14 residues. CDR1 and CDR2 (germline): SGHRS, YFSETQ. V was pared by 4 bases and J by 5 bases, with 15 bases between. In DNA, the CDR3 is TGCGCCAGCAGCATTGGGGGGGCTGGAACTGAAGCTTTCTTT. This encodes CASSIGGAGTEAFF.

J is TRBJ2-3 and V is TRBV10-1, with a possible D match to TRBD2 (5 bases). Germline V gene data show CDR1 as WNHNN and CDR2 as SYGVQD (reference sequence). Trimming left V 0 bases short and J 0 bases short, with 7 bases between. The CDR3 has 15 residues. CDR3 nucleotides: TGCGCCAGCAGTGAGTCGAGGGCTAGCACAGATACGCAGTATTTT. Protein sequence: CASSESRASTDTQYF.

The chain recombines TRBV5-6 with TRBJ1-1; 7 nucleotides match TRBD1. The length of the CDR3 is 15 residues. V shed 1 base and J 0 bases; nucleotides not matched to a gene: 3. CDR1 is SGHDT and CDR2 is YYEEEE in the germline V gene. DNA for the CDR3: TGTGCCAGCAGCTTGCAGGGGGTCTTGAACACTGAAGCTTTCTTT. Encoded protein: CASSLQGVLNTEAFF.

The chain's CDR3 is CASSLRHRGLLEQYF. The CDR3 DNA is TGTGCCAGCAGCTTGAGGCACAGGGGGCTCCTCGAGCAGTACTTC. The chain employs TRBV5-4 and TRBJ2-7, with 9 bases matching TRBD1. The V and J ends lost 1 base and 6 bases, in that order; junction bases with no gene match: 8. This CDR3 is 15 amino acids long. Germline-derived CDR1 and CDR2 are SGHNT and YYREEE (reference sequence). Based on the CDR3 plus reference TRBV5-4 and TRBJ2-7, the full variable domain is ETGVTQSPTHLIKTRGQQVTLRCSSQSGHNTVSWYQQALGQGPQFIFQYYREEENGRGNFPPRFSGLQFPNYSSELNVNALELDDSALYLCASSLRHRGLLEQYFGPGTRLTVT.

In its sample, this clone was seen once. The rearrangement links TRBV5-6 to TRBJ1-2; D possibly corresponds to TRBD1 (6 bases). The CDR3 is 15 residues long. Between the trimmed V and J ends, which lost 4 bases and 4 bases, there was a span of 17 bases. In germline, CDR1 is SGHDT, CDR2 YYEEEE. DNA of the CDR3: TGTGCCAGCAGCCAAGGCTGGGGGCGGGGCTATGGCTACACCTTC. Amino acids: CASSQGWGRGYGYTF.

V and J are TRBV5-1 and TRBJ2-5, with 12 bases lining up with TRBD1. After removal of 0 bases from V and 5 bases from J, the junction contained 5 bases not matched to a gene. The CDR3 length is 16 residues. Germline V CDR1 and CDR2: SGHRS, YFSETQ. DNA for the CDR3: TGCGCCAGCAGCTTGGCCGGGACAGGGGGCCTGGAGACCCAGTACTTC. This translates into CASSLAGTGGLETQYF.

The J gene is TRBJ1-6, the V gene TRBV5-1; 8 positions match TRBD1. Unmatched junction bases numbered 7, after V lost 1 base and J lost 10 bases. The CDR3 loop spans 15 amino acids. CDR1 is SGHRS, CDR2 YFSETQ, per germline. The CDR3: CASSLNRQGASPLHF. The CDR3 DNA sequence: TGCGCCAGCAGCTTGAATCGCCAGGGGGCATCACCCCTCCACTTT.

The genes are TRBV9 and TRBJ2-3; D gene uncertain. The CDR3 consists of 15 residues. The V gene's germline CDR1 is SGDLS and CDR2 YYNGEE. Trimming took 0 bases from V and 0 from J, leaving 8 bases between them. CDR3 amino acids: CASSVGGGSTDTQYF. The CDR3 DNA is TGTGCCAGCAGCGTAGGTGGTGGTAGCACAGATACGCAGTATTTT. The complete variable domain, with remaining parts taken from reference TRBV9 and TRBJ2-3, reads DSGVTQTPKHLITATGQRVTLRCSPRSGDLSVYWYQQSLDQGLQFLIQYYNGEERAKGNILERFSAQQFPDLHSELNLSSLELGDSALYFCASSVGGGSTDTQYFGPGTRLTVL.

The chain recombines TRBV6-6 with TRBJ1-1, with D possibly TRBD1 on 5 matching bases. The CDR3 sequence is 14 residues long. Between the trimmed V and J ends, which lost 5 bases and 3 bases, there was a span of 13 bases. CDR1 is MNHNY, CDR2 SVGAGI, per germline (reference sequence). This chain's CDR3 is CASSPRDGYTEAFF. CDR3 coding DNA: TGTGCCAGCAGTCCGCGGGACGGCTACACTGAAGCTTTCTTT.

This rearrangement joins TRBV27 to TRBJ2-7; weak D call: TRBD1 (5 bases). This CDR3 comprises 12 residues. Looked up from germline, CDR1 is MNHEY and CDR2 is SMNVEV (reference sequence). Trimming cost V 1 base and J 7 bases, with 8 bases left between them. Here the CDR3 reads CASSLFSGEQYF. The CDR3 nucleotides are TGTGCCAGCAGTTTATTCTCAGGGGAGCAGTACTTC.

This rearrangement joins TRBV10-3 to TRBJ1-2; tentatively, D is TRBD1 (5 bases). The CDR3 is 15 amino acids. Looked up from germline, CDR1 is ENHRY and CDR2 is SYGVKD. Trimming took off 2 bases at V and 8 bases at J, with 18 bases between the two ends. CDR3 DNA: TGTGCCATCAGTGAGGCGGGGGAGAAGGGCAAAGGCTACACCTTC. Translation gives CAISEAGEKGKGYTF.

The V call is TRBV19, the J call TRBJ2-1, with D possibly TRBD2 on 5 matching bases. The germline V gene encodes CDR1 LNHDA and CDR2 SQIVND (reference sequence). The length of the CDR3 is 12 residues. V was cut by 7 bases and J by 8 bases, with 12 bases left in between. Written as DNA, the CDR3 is TGTGCCAGTAATAAACTAGATCATGAGCAGTTCTTC. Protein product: CASNKLDHEQFF.

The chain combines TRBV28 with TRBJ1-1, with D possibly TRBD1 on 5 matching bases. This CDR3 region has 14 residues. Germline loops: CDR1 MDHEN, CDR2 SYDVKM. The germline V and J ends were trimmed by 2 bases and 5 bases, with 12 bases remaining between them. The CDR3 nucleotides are TGTGCCAGCAGTTTAGTTCGGGGCGGGACTGAAGCTTTCTTT. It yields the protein CASSLVRGGTEAFF.

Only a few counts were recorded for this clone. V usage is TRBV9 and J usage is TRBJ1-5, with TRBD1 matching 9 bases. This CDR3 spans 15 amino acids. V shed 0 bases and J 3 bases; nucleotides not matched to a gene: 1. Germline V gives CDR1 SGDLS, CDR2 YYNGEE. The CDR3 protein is CASSVGQGDNQPQHF. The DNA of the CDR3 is TGTGCCAGCAGCGTAGGACAGGGGGACAATCAGCCCCAGCATTTT.

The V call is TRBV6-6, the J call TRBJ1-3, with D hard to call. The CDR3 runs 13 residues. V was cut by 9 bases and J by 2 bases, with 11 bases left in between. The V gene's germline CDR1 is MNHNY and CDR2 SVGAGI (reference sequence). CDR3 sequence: CASVRITGNTIYF. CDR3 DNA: TGTGCCAGTGTCAGGATAACTGGAAACACCATATATTTT.